These T cell receptor beta chains were read from a single sample in a study of a mutant IDH1 vaccine in newly diagnosed glioma. The method was immunoSEQ multiplex PCR; TCRdb's version includes in-frame clones alone and lacks a portion of them. The repertoire holds roughly 68,000 clones, with about 74% as singletons. The antigens these receptors bind are not known. Here the sequenced sample was PBMCs, taken from a glioma patient whose treatment included an IDH1 peptide vaccine. The source is a man aged 45 to 65 with glioma. Both conserved end residues are part of each CDR3. The order of the fields is V gene, J gene, CDR3 protein.

V gene: TRBV10-3
J gene: TRBJ1-1
CDR3 protein: CANERGDKNTEAFF

V gene: TRBV5-1
J gene: TRBJ1-1
CDR3 protein: CASVYEEGTEAFF

V gene: TRBV5-1
J gene: TRBJ1-2
CDR3 protein: CASRGANYGYTF

V gene: TRBV6-5
J gene: TRBJ2-5
CDR3 protein: CASSPAGETQYF

V gene: TRBV25-1
J gene: TRBJ1-2
CDR3 protein: CASSKGTNYGYTF

V gene: TRBV5-5
J gene: TRBJ2-7
CDR3 protein: CASSLEGGELKYEQYF

V gene: TRBV27
J gene: TRBJ1-6
CDR3 protein: CASSPWGGNRSYNSPLHF

V gene: TRBV5-1
J gene: TRBJ2-7
CDR3 protein: CASRNSGGQYEQYF

V gene: TRBV7-9
J gene: TRBJ2-5
CDR3 protein: CASSSSKGGETQYF

V gene: TRBV6-5
J gene: TRBJ1-2
CDR3 protein: CASSSGQNLNYGYTF

V gene: TRBV2
J gene: TRBJ1-1
CDR3 protein: CASRGNQVQAEAFF

V gene: TRBV10-3
J gene: TRBJ2-5
CDR3 protein: CAISDGSAETQYF

V gene: TRBV9
J gene: TRBJ2-3
CDR3 protein: CASSVEVDTQYF

V gene: TRBV6-5
J gene: TRBJ2-1
CDR3 protein: CATGSSGSYNEQFF

V gene: TRBV5-1
J gene: TRBJ1-4
CDR3 protein: CASSPTGTGAEKLFF

V gene: TRBV14
J gene: TRBJ1-6
CDR3 protein: CASKKGSHSPLHF

V gene: TRBV7-9
J gene: TRBJ1-2
CDR3 protein: CASSSLSTNYGYTF

V gene: TRBV14
J gene: TRBJ1-5
CDR3 protein: CASSQEYSNQPQHF

V gene: TRBV29-1
J gene: TRBJ2-7
CDR3 protein: CSVEMSHYEQYF

V gene: TRBV30
J gene: TRBJ1-1
CDR3 protein: CAWSGLGTEAFF

V gene: TRBV14
J gene: TRBJ2-2
CDR3 protein: CASSHDPNTGELFF

V gene: TRBV18
J gene: TRBJ2-7
CDR3 protein: CASSPSGGANEQYF

V gene: TRBV2
J gene: TRBJ2-2
CDR3 protein: CASSELAGMTGELFF

V gene: TRBV19
J gene: TRBJ2-7
CDR3 protein: CASSMGSQSSYEQYF

V gene: TRBV7-9
J gene: TRBJ1-1
CDR3 protein: CASSPRGQVNTEAFF

V gene: TRBV6-4
J gene: TRBJ1-6
CDR3 protein: CASSDSTGGSPLHF

V gene: TRBV13
J gene: TRBJ2-3
CDR3 protein: CASSAYRGGAADTQYF

V gene: TRBV25-1
J gene: TRBJ1-5
CDR3 protein: CASSVRGRNQPQHF

V gene: TRBV29-1
J gene: TRBJ2-2
CDR3 protein: CSVEEQGRNGELFF

V gene: TRBV25-1
J gene: TRBJ1-2
CDR3 protein: CASSSGVRGYTF

V gene: TRBV18
J gene: TRBJ1-5
CDR3 protein: CASSPSFGERGNQPQHF

V gene: TRBV30
J gene: TRBJ2-2
CDR3 protein: CAGQGLAGELFF

V gene: TRBV19
J gene: TRBJ2-7
CDR3 protein: CASSFSRDGEQYF

V gene: TRBV30
J gene: TRBJ2-2
CDR3 protein: CAWRYLGSGELFF

V gene: TRBV28
J gene: TRBJ1-4
CDR3 protein: CASGSPNEKLFF

V gene: TRBV5-1
J gene: TRBJ1-1
CDR3 protein: CASSYFGTSDTEAFF

V gene: TRBV30
J gene: TRBJ1-3
CDR3 protein: CAWSSGGGNTIYF

V gene: TRBV19
J gene: TRBJ2-7
CDR3 protein: CASSPPGTRVYEQYF

V gene: TRBV5-1
J gene: TRBJ2-2
CDR3 protein: CASSYPQSTGELFF

V gene: TRBV4-3
J gene: TRBJ1-4
CDR3 protein: CASSQGDRGGEKLFF

V gene: TRBV11-2
J gene: TRBJ1-1
CDR3 protein: CASRPRALGAFF

V gene: TRBV5-5
J gene: TRBJ1-1
CDR3 protein: CASSLGFGQDEAFF

V gene: TRBV5-6
J gene: TRBJ2-7
CDR3 protein: CASSARGTTYEQYF

V gene: TRBV30
J gene: TRBJ2-5
CDR3 protein: CAAKLAGGREETQYF

V gene: TRBV7-9
J gene: TRBJ1-5
CDR3 protein: CASSLEGQPQHF